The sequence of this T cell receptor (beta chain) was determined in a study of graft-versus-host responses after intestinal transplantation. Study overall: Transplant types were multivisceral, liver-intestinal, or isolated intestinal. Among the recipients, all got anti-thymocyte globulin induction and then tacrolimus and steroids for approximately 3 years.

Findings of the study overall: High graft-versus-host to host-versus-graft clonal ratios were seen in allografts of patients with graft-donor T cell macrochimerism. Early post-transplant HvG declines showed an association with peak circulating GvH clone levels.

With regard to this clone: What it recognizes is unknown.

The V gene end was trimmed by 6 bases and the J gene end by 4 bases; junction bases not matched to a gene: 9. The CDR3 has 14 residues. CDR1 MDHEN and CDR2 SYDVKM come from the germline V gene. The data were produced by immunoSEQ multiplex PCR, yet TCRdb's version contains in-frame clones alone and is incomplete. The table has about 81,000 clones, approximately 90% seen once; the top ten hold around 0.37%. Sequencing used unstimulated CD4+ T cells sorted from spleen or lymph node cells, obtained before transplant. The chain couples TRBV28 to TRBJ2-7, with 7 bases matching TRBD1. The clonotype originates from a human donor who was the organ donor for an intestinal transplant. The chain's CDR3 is CASSVGTATYEQYF. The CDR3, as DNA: TGTGCCAGCAGCGTCGGGACAGCAACTTACGAGCAGTACTTC.